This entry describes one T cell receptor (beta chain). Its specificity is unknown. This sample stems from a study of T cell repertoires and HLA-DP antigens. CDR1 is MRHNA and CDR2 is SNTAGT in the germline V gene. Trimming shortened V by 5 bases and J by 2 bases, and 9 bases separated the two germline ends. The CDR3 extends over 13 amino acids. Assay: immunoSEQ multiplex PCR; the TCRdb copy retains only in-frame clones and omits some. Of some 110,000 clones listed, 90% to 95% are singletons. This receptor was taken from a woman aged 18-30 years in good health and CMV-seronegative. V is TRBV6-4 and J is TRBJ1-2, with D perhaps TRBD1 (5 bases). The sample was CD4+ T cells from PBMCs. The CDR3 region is CASSMQGNYGYTF. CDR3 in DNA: TGTGCCAGCAGTATGCAGGGAAACTATGGCTACACCTTC.